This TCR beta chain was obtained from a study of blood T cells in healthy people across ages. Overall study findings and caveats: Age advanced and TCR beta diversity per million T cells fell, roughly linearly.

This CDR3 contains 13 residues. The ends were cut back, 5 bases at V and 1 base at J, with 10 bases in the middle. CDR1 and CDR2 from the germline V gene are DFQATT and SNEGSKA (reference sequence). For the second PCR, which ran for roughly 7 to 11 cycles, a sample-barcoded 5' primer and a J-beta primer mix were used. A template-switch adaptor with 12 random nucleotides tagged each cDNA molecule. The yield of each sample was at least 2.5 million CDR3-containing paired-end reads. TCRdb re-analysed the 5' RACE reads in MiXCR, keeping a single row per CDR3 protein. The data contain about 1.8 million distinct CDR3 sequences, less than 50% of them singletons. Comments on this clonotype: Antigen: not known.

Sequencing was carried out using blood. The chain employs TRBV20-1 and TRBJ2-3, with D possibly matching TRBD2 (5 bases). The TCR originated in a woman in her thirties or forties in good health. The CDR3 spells CSAPYGGTDTQYF. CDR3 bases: TGCAGTGCTCCCTACGGGGGCACAGATACGCAGTATTTT.